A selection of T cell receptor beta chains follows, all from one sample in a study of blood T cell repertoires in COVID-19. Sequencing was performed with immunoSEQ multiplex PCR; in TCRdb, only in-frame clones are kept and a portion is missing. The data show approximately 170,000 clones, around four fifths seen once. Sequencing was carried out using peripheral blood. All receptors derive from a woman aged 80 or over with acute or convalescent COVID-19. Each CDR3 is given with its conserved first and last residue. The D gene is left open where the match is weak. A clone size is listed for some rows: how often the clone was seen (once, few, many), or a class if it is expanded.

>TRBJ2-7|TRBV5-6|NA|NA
CASSFRDVPYEQYF
TGTGCCAGCAGCTTCAGGGATGTGCCCTACGAGCAGTACTTC
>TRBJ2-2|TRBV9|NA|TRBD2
CASKGLADTGELFF
TGTGCCAGCAAGGGACTAGCGGACACCGGGGAGCTGTTTTTT
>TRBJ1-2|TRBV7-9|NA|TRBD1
CASSPGQGTYGYTF
TGTGCCAGCAGCCCCGGACAGGGGACCTACGGCTACACCTTC
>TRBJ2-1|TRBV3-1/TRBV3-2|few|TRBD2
CASRRTSGRNYNEQFF
TGTGCCAGCAGGAGGACTAGCGGGAGGAACTACAATGAGCAGTTCTTC
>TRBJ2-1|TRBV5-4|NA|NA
CASSPGGVLYNEQFF
TGTGCCAGCAGCCCTGGCGGCGTCCTCTACAATGAGCAGTTCTTC
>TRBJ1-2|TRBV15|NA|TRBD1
CATSRNRGGYTF
TGTGCCACCAGCAGGAACAGGGGTGGCTACACCTTC
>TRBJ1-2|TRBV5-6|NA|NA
CASSRAGGGYGYTF
TGTGCCAGCAGCCGAGCGGGGGGCGGCTATGGCTACACCTTC
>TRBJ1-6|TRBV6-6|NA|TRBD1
CASSYDRGSPLHF
TGTGCCAGCAGTTACGACAGGGGTTCACCCCTCCACTTT
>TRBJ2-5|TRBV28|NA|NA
CASSPPGGSETQYF
TGTGCCAGCAGCCCCCCGGGGGGCTCTGAGACCCAGTACTTC
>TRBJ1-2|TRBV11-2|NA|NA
CASSLDLGEFYGSGYTF
TGTGCCAGCAGCTTAGATCTAGGAGAATTCTATGGTAGTGGCTACACCTTC
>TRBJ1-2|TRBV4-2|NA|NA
CASSREKDGYGYTF
TGTGCCAGCAGCCGGGAGAAGGACGGGTATGGCTACACCTTC
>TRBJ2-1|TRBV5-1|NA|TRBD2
CASSLTGLAGGYNEQFF
TGCGCCAGCAGCCTAACGGGACTAGCGGGAGGGTACAATGAGCAGTTCTTC
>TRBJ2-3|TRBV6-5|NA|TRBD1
CASSYPDRPLDTQYF
TGTGCCAGCAGTTACCCGGACAGGCCGTTAGATACGCAGTATTTT
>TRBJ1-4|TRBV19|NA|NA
CATRRIVRENEKLFF
TGTGCCACCCGAAGAATTGTCAGGGAAAATGAAAAACTGTTTTTT
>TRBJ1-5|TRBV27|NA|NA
CASSPTRILSNQPQHF
TGTGCCAGCAGTCCAACTAGGATACTATCCAATCAGCCCCAGCATTTT